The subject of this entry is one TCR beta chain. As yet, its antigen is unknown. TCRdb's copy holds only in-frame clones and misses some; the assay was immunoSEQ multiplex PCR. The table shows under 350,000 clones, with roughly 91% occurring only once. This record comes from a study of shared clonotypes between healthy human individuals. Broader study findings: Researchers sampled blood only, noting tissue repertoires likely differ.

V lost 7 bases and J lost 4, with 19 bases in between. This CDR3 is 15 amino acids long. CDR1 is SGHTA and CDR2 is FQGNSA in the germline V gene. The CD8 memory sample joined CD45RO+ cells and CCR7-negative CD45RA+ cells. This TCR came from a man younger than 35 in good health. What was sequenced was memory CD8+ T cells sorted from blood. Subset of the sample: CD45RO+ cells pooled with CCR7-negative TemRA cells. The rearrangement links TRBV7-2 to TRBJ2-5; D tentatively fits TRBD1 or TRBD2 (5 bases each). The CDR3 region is CASTQAPGAGETQYF. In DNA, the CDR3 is TGTGCCAGCACTCAAGCACCCGGGGCCGGAGAGACCCAGTACTTC.